Following are 14 T cell receptor beta chains from one sample sequenced in a study of blood T cell repertoires in COVID-19. The table came from immunoSEQ multiplex PCR; TCRdb's copy has only in-frame clones and leaves some out. The sample records 300,000 to 350,000 clones, roughly 85% being singletons. The material sequenced was PBMCs or T cells enriched from blood (not recorded which). The receptors here all came from a woman between 35 and 50 years old with acute COVID-19.

Here the CDR3 reads CASSLGGQGGYTF. DNA of the CDR3: TGTGCCAGCAGCTTGGGAGGACAGGGCGGCTACACCTTC. V and J are TRBV5-6 and TRBJ1-2; 8 nucleotides match TRBD1. The CDR3 sequence is 13 residues long. With V trimmed by 0 bases and J by 8 bases, 3 bases remained unmatched. From germline, CDR1 is SGHDT and CDR2 YYEEEE.

The gene calls are TRBV4-2 and TRBJ1-2; TRBD1 agrees at 7 bases. The germline CDR1 and CDR2 sequences are LGHNA and YNFKEQ. After removal of 3 bases from V and 4 bases from J, the junction contained 8 bases not matched to a gene. The length of the CDR3 is 15 residues. The CDR3 loop is CASSQATQGTYGYTF. The CDR3, as DNA: TGTGCCAGCAGCCAGGCCACACAGGGGACCTATGGCTACACCTTC.

The gene calls are TRBV24-1 and TRBJ2-6; TRBD1 matches at 7 bases. V shed 2 bases, J shed 0 bases, and the junction held 3 bases outside the gene matches. In germline, CDR1 is KGHDR, CDR2 SFDVKD. The CDR3 runs 17 residues. This CDR3 is CATSDSDRRSGANVLTF. DNA for the CDR3: TGTGCCACCAGTGATTCGGACAGGCGCTCTGGGGCCAACGTCCTGACTTTC.

The chain couples TRBV19 to TRBJ1-5; 8 bases align to TRBD1. V was pared by 7 bases and J by 2 bases, with 7 bases of the junction left unmatched. This CDR3 is 15 amino acids long. Germline values: CDR1 LNHDA, CDR2 SQIVND (reference sequence). The CDR3 DNA sequence: TGTGCCAGTAAAGACAGGGGTTATGGCAATCAGCCCCAGCATTTT. It yields the protein CASKDRGYGNQPQHF.

The rearrangement joins TRBV5-1 to TRBJ1-1; D not resolved. Germline CDR1 reads SGHRS; CDR2 reads YFSETQ. V was trimmed by 4 bases and J by 1 base, leaving 8 bases between them. This CDR3 is 13 amino acids long. The CDR3 bases are TGCGCCAGCAGCCCCCCCGGGAACACTGAAGCTTTCTTT. It encodes CASSPPGNTEAFF.

The V and J genes are TRBV19 and TRBJ1-5; 7 positions match TRBD1. This CDR3 comprises 13 residues. The germline V gene has CDR1 LNHDA and CDR2 SQIVND (reference sequence). The V segment lost 9 bases and the J segment 6 bases; nucleotides outside the gene matches: 8. DNA for the CDR3: TGTGCCAGCAAACAGGGGTACGGTCAGCCCCAGCATTTT. Translation: CASKQGYGQPQHF.

This clone was counted once. The chain couples TRBV7-9 to TRBJ1-2, with 9 positions matching TRBD1. The V gene's germline CDR1 is SEHNR and CDR2 FQNEAQ (reference sequence). The V segment lost 1 base and the J segment 7 bases; nucleotides outside the gene matches: 10. The length of the CDR3 is 16 residues. CDR3 sequence reads: CASSLVGQGPKVGYTF. For the CDR3, the DNA is TGTGCCAGCAGCTTAGTAGGACAGGGGCCCAAGGTTGGCTACACCTTC.

The chain couples TRBV5-8 to TRBJ2-7; 9 bases align to TRBD1. This CDR3 has 17 residues. With V trimmed by 1 base and J by 1 base, 9 bases remained unmatched. Germline V lookup: CDR1 SGHTS, CDR2 YDEGEE. CDR3 nucleotides: TGTGCCAGCAGCTTGCGGAGCCCCGGACAGGGGTCCTACGAGCAGTACTTC. Translated, it gives CASSLRSPGQGSYEQYF.

The V and J genes are TRBV6-1 and TRBJ1-4; D is possibly TRBD1 (5 bases). The CDR3 length is 16 residues. Germline-derived CDR1 and CDR2 are MNHNS and SASEGT. V was cut by 4 bases and J by 2 bases, with 14 bases left in between. CDR3 residues: CASSAGPGTTNEKLFF. CDR3 in DNA: TGTGCCAGCAGTGCGGGTCCAGGGACTACTAATGAAAAACTGTTTTTT.

The V and J genes are TRBV19 and TRBJ1-2; perhaps TRBD1 as D (6 bases). Trimming took off 4 bases at V and 3 bases at J, with 15 bases between the two ends. Per germline, CDR1 LNHDA and CDR2 SQIVND (reference sequence). The CDR3 covers 15 residues. The CDR3 DNA follows: TGTGCCAGTAGTACAACCTACAGGGTATACTATGGCTACACCTTC. Translated, it gives CASSTTYRVYYGYTF.

A single count supports this clone. V and J are TRBV11-2 and TRBJ1-6; TRBD1 agrees at 8 bases. The ends lost 3 bases at V and 6 bases at J; junction bases unmatched: 7. This CDR3 has 16 residues. Germline CDR1 reads SGHAT; CDR2 reads FQNNGV. Written as DNA, the CDR3 is TGTGCCAGCAGCTTCTTCCTAGGACAGGGTAATTCACCCCTCCACTTT. Amino acids: CASSFFLGQGNSPLHF.

The V gene is TRBV12-3 or TRBV12-4, the J gene TRBJ1-5; D may be TRBD1 (6 bases). Trimming removed 6 bases at V and 13 bases at J, with 16 bases between. There are 12 residues in the CDR3. CDR3 coding DNA: TGTGCCAGCAGGGCCGGCGGGGGGGCGCAGCATTTT. Protein sequence: CASRAGGGAQHF.

V and J are TRBV21-1 and TRBJ1-6. TRBV21-1 is a pseudogene locus. The CDR3 covers 20 residues. The CDR3 loop is CASTSPRSEGRWIGMSPLHF. DNA of the CDR3: TGTGCCAGCACCTCCCCCCGTTCCGAGGGCAGGTGGATTGGCATGTCACCCCTCCACTTT.

The rearrangement joins TRBV18 to TRBJ2-7, with D perhaps matching TRBD1 (6 bases). Germline V gene data show CDR1 as KGHSH and CDR2 as LQKENI. The CDR3 loop spans 19 amino acids. Trimming pared 3 bases from V and 7 bases from J, leaving 31 bases between. The CDR3 DNA sequence: TGTGCCAGCTCACCCCTAAACGGAATGGGACAAAGTTTTGTTGGTGAGCAGTACTTC. This translates into CASSPLNGMGQSFVGEQYF.